What follows is one T cell receptor beta chain and its context. The antigen is not known. This sample is part of a study of regulatory and conventional T cells in RAG deficiency. Findings and caveats of the study: Omenn patients showed >80% Treg-Tconv overlap and shorter CDR3 lengths.

Regulatory T cells were sorted from blood as CD4+ CD25-high CD127-low cells. V was clipped by 5 bases and J by 9 bases; unmatched bases: 12. The V gene's germline CDR1 is SGHTA and CDR2 FQGNSA. This CDR3 comprises 14 residues. Profiling relied on immunoSEQ multiplex PCR, and the TCRdb table lists in-frame clones only, not all of them. The sample lists about 7,700 clones, over 85% occurring once. These data also featured in a second study, about regulatory T cells. As that report states: Primers: 52 TRBV forward and 13 TRBJ reverse.

Input material: CD127- CD25+ CD4+ Tregs sorted from blood. This clonotype was sampled from a human donor in good health. The chain employs TRBV7-2 and TRBJ1-2, with TRBD1 matching 7 bases. The CDR3 loop is CASSPPGQWDCYTF. The DNA for the CDR3 is TGTGCCAGCAGCCCGCCGGGACAGTGGGATTGCTACACCTTC. The full variable domain, completed using reference TRBV7-2 and TRBJ1-2, is GAGVSQSPSNKVTEKGKDVELRCDPISGHTALYWYRQSLGQGLEFLIYFQGNSAPDKSGLPSDRFSAERTGGSVSTLTIQRTQQEDSAVYLCASSPPGQWDCYTFGSGTRLTVV.